One T cell receptor beta chain is described in this entry. This CDR3 has 13 amino acids. Per the germline V gene, CDR1 is SNHLY and CDR2 is FYNNEI. With 4 bases removed from V and 6 bases from J, the gap between germline ends came to 10 bases. Genomic DNA from each subset was divided evenly over several immunoSEQ plates. The protocol was immunoSEQ multiplex PCR, while the TCRdb copy is restricted to in-frame clones and leaves out a portion. The data hold about 500,000 clones, with 75% to 80% observed a single time. The data are from a study of shared clonotypes between healthy human individuals. The material sequenced was PBMCs. The chain uses TRBV2 and TRBJ2-1; weak D call: TRBD1 (5 bases). This TCR derives from a middle-aged woman in good health. Some clones in this sample may be carry-over from other donors' samples. The CDR3 is CASSVTESNEQFF. The CDR3 DNA reads as TGTGCCAGCAGTGTGACAGAGAGCAATGAGCAGTTCTTC.